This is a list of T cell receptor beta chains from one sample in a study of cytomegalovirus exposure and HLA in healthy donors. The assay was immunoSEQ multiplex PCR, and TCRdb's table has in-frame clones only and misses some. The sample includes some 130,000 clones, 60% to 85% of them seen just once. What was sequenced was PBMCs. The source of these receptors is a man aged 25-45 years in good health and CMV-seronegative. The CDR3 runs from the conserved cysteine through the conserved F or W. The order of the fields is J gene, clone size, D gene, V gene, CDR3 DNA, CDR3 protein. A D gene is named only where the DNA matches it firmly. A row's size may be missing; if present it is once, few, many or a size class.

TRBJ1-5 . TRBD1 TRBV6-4 TGTGCCAGCAGTGACTCGGGAGACAGGGTCGTTCGAGGCAATCAGCCCCAGCATTTT CASSDSGDRVVRGNQPQHF
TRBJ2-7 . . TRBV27 TGTGCCAGCAGTCCTAGCGCGAGCTCCTACGAGCAGTACTTC CASSPSASSYEQYF
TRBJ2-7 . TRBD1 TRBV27 TGTGCCAGCAGTTTGGTAGGGACAGGGGTAGCCTACGAGCAGTACTTC CASSLVGTGVAYEQYF
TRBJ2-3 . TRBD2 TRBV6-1 TGTGCCAGCGCCGGGACTAGCGCAAGCACAGATACGCAGTATTTT CASAGTSASTDTQYF
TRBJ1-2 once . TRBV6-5 TGTGCCAGCTTACCAACAGGACAGTTCTATGGCTACACCTTC CASLPTGQFYGYTF
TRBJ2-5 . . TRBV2 TGTGCCAGCACCATCAGGGCGTTAGAGACCCAGTACTTC CASTIRALETQYF
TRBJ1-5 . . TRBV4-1 TGCGCCAGCAGCTACGACGGAGGGCGCAATCAGCCCCAGCATTTT CASSYDGGRNQPQHF
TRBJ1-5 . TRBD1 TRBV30 TGTGCCTGGGGGACACAGGGGGATCAGCCCCAGCATTTT CAWGTQGDQPQHF
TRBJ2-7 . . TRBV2 TGTGCCAGCAGGCCGGGACTTTCGGGGGTTCACGAGCAGTACTTC CASRPGLSGVHEQYF
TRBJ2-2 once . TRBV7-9 TGTGCCAGCAGCGACACTAGTAACACCGGGGAGCTGTTTTTT CASSDTSNTGELFF
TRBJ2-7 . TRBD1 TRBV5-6 TGTGCCAGCAGCCTAGGGACAGGGGGTTTCTATAGGGAGCAGTACTTC CASSLGTGGFYREQYF
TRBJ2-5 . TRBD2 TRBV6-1 TGTGCCAGCAAAAGAACGGGGGGCCAAGAGACCCAGTACTTC CASKRTGGQETQYF
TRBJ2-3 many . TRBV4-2 TGTGCCAGCAGCCCCCAGACACTCAGCACAGATACGCAGTATTTT CASSPQTLSTDTQYF
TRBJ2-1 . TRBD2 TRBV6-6 TGTGCCAGCACCCCGGGAAGCGGGGGGACAGACAATGAGCAGTTCTTC CASTPGSGGTDNEQFF
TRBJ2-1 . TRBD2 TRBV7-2 TGTGCCAGCAGCTTGGGACTAGACCAGAGGGAGCAGTTCTTC CASSLGLDQREQFF
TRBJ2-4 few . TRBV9 TGTGCCAGTGGTTCAGGGGATCTAGCCAAAAACATTCAGTACTTC CASGSGDLAKNIQYF
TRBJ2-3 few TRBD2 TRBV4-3 TGCGCCAGCAGCCAAGATGGGGGACTAAGCACAGATACGCAGTATTTT CASSQDGGLSTDTQYF
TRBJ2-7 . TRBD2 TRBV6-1 TGCGCCAGCACACTAGCGCAAAGCTCCTACGAGCAGTACTTC CASTLAQSSYEQYF
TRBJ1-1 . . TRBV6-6 TGTGCCAGCAGTTACCTGGGGGAGGGGGACACTGAAGCTTTCTTT CASSYLGEGDTEAFF
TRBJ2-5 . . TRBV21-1 TGTGCCAGCAGCAAAGTTGTTCTTACGGGGGGGGAACAAGAGACCCAGTACTTC CASSKVVLTGGEQETQYF
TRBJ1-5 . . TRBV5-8 TGTGCCAGCAGCTTGTTTGGGGCAAGGGGTAATCAGCCCCAGCATTTT CASSLFGARGNQPQHF
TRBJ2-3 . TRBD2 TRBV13 TGTGCCAGCAGCTCCAGGCGGGGGGTTAGCACAGATACGCAGTATTTT CASSSRRGVSTDTQYF
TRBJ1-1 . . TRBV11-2 TGTGCCAGCAGCTTAGAAGTAGGGGGAACTGAAGCTTTCTTT CASSLEVGGTEAFF
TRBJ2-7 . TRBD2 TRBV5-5 TGTGCCAGCAGCTTACTAGCGGGGATCTCCTACGAGCAGTACTTC CASSLLAGISYEQYF
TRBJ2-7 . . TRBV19 TGTGCCAGTAGTATAGGAGGCACGGACTTAGGCGAGCAGTACTTC CASSIGGTDLGEQYF
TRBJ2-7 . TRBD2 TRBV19 TGTGCCAGTAGCCGGACTAGCGGTTCCTACGAGCAGTACTTC CASSRTSGSYEQYF
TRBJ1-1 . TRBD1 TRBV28 TGTGCCAGCAGCTTCCCGGGACAGGGGGCGATCGAAGCTTTCTTT CASSFPGQGAIEAFF
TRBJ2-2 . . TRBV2 TGTGCCAGCAGTGACCCTAGACTAGTAGGGGAGCTGTTTTTT CASSDPRLVGELFF
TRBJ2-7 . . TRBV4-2 TGTGCCAGCAGCCCTTTGGGGGCCTCCTCCTACGAGCAGTACTTC CASSPLGASSYEQYF
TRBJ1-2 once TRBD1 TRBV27 TGTGCCAGCAGTAAACGGGACAGGACATGGGGCTACACCTTC CASSKRDRTWGYTF
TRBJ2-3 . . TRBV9 TGTGCCAGCAGCCCCCAAGGGGGAGTTATAGATACGCAGTATTTT CASSPQGGVIDTQYF
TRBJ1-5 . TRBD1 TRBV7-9 TGTGCCAGCAGCACCGGGACAGGGAGAAATCAGCCCCAGCATTTT CASSTGTGRNQPQHF
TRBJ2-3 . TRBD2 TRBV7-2 TGTGCCAGCAGCTTAGGGCTAGCGGGAAAAGCAGATACGCAGTATTTT CASSLGLAGKADTQYF
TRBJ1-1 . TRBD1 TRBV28 TGTGCCAGCACTCACCAGGGGGCTGGGAATACTGAAGCTTTCTTT CASTHQGAGNTEAFF
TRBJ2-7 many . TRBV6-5 TGTGCCAGCCACGGGGGATTCCAATACGAGCAGTACTTC CASHGGFQYEQYF
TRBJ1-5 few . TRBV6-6 TGTGCCAGCAGTTACCGGGAGGGGGATCAGCCCCAGCATTTT CASSYREGDQPQHF
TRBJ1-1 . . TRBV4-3 TGCGCCAGCAGCCGGACTTCAGGGGCCGGGGACGAAGCTTTCTTT CASSRTSGAGDEAFF
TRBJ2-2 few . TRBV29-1 TGCAGCGCCCAGGGTGGGTTCACCGGGGAGCTGTTTTTT CSAQGGFTGELFF
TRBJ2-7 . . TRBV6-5 TGTGCCAGCAGTTACTCGCGGGAAGGTCCCTACGAGCAGTACTTC CASSYSREGPYEQYF
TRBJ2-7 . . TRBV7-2 TGTGCCAGCAGCTTACCAGGAGGGGCCTACGAGCAGTACTTC CASSLPGGAYEQYF
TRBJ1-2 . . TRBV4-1 TGCGCCAGCAGCCAATCTACAGGGACCCCTAACTATGGCTACACCTTC CASSQSTGTPNYGYTF
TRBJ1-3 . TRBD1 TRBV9 TGTGCCAGCACCACGAGACAGGGTAGTAACACCATATATTTT CASTTRQGSNTIYF
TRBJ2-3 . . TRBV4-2 TGTGCCAGCAGCCAAGATCCCCGGGGGAGCACAGATACGCAGTATTTT CASSQDPRGSTDTQYF
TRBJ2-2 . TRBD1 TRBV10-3 TGTGCCATCAGTGACTCGACGGGACAGACGACCGGGGAGCTGTTTTTT CAISDSTGQTTGELFF
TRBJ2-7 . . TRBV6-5 TGTGCCAGCAGTTACTCGAGCAAATCCTACGAGCAGTACTTC CASSYSSKSYEQYF
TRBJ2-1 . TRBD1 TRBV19 TGTGCCAGTAGTATAGATCTCCGGGGACAGGCTTACAATGAGCAGTTCTTC CASSIDLRGQAYNEQFF
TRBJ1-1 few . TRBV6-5 TGTGCCAGCAGTTACTCGACAGCGAACACTGAAGCTTTCTTT CASSYSTANTEAFF
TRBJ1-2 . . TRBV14 TGTGCCAGCAGCCCCGACAGGACGAAAGGCTACACCTTC CASSPDRTKGYTF
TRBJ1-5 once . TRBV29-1 TGCAGCTTCGCAGTGGGGGACGGGAGTCAGCCCCAGCATTTT CSFAVGDGSQPQHF
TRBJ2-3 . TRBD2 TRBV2 TGTGCCAGGAGCGGGGGCCTCACAGATACGCAGTATTTT CARSGGLTDTQYF
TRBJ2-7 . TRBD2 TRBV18 TGTGCCAGCTCACCCACGCCACTAGCGGGATACGAGCAGTACTTC CASSPTPLAGYEQYF
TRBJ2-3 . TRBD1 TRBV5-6 TGTGCCAGCAGCCGGGACAGCAGCACAGATACGCAGTATTTT CASSRDSSTDTQYF
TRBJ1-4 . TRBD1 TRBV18 TGTGCCAGCTCAGGACAGGAAAATGAAAAACTGTTTTTT CASSGQENEKLFF